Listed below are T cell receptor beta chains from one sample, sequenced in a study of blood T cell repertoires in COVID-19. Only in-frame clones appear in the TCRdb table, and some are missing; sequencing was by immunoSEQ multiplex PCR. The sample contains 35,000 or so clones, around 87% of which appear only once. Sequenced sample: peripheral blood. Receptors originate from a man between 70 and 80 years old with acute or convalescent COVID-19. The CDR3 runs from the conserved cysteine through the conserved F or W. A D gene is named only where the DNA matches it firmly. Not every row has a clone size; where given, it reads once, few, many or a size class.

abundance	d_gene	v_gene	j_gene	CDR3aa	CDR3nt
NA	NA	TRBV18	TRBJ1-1	CASSPSTSPGNTEAFF	TGTGCCAGCTCACCAAGTACGTCGCCCGGGAACACTGAAGCTTTCTTT
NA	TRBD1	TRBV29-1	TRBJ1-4	CSVGGTGAPNEKLFF	TGCAGCGTGGGGGGGACAGGGGCGCCTAATGAAAAACTGTTTTTT
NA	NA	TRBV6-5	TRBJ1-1	CASTREGFGTEAFF	TGTGCCAGCACCCGCGAGGGATTCGGGACTGAAGCTTTCTTT
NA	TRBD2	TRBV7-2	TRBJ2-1	CASSLNSGRFNEQFF	TGTGCCAGCAGCTTAAACAGCGGGAGGTTCAATGAGCAGTTCTTC
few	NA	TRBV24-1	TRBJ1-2	CATSDLDRDYGYTF	TGTGCCACCAGTGATTTGGACAGAGACTATGGCTACACCTTC
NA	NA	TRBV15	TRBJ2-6	CATSRGGRGSSGANVLTF	TGTGCCACCAGCAGAGGCGGCAGGGGAAGCTCTGGGGCCAACGTCCTGACTTTC
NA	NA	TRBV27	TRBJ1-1	CASSLGGGNTEAFF	TGTGCCAGCAGTTTAGGGGGCGGGAACACTGAAGCTTTCTTT
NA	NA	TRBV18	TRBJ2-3	CASSPTGLGGTDTQYF	TGTGCCAGCTCACCTACGGGACTGGGAGGCACAGATACGCAGTATTTT
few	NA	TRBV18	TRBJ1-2	CASSPQGRNYGYTF	TGTGCCAGCTCACCCCAGGGGCGTAACTATGGCTACACCTTC
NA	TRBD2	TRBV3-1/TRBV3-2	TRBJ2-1	CASSHHSGRRDEQFF	TGTGCCAGCAGCCACCATAGCGGGAGGAGGGATGAGCAGTTCTTC
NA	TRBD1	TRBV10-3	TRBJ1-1	CATGTGLTEAFF	TGTGCCACCGGGACAGGGTTAACTGAAGCTTTCTTT
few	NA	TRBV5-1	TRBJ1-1	CASSLSTRTEAFF	TGCGCCAGCAGCTTGTCTACGCGCACTGAAGCTTTCTTT
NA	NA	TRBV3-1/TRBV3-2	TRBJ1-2	CASSQRQVFGGYTF	TGTGCCAGCAGCCAACGTCAGGTTTTTGGTGGCTACACCTTC
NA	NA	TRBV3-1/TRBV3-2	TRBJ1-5	CASSQGPGPQHF	TGTGCCAGCAGCCAAGGGCCTGGGCCCCAGCATTTT
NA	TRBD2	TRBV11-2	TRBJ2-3	CASSWGIGRARDTDTQYF	TGTGCCAGCAGCTGGGGGATCGGGAGGGCGCGGGACACAGATACGCAGTATTTT
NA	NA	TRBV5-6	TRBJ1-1	CASSFFDTEAFF	TGTGCCAGCAGCTTTTTCGACACTGAAGCTTTCTTT
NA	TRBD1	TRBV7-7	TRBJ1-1	CASSLDYTRTGTGASPCEAFF	TGTGCCAGCAGCTTAGATTATACAAGGACCGGGACAGGGGCCTCTCCGTGTGAAGCTTTCTTT
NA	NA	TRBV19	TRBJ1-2	CASSSGTNPNYGYTF	TGTGCCAGTAGTTCCGGGACAAACCCTAACTATGGCTACACCTTC
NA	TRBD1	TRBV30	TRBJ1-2	CAWGEQGAGKGYTF	TGTGCCTGGGGAGAACAGGGGGCCGGGAAAGGCTACACCTTC
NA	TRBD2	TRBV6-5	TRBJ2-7	CASTAYGTSDGEQYF	TGTGCCAGCACCGCTTATGGGACTAGCGATGGCGAGCAGTACTTC
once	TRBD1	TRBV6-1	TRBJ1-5	CASSEGGGQGGRQPQHF	TGTGCCAGCAGTGAAGGAGGGGGACAGGGTGGTCGTCAGCCCCAGCATTTT
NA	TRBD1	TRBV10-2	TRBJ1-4	CATKIAGTGGGGEKLFF	TGCGCCACGAAAATCGCCGGGACAGGGGGCGGAGGTGAAAAACTGTTTTTT
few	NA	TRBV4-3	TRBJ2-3	CASSQDLPGDTDTQYF	TGCGCCAGCAGCCAAGATCTTCCGGGAGACACAGATACGCAGTATTTT